Detailed here is one T cell receptor beta chain. Its antigen remains unidentified. This sample is part of a study of Ad26.COV2.S vaccination and SARS-CoV-2 variants. About the study: Participant was drawn from the COV1001 Ad26.COV2.S trial arm. Intramuscular Ad26.COV2.S at 5x10^10 or 1x10^11 viral particles. Study-wide results and limits: Total T cell responses, in the TCR breadth and depth analyses, may have been underestimated.

Sequencing was performed with immunoSEQ multiplex PCR; in TCRdb, only in-frame clones are kept and a portion is missing. The data show fewer than 800,000 clones, with more than 80% seen just once and about 1.5% held by the top ten. The sample's treatment: 15 to 20 received Ad26.COV2.S at low or high dose, single or two shots; roughly five received placebo; per-sample allocation not given. Each sample was drawn 63 days after the first injection (of vaccine or placebo). Wuhan-strain spike was delivered by a replication-incompetent Ad26 vector. The CDR3 sequence is 16 residues long. The germline gives CDR1 SGHNT, CDR2 YYREEE (reference sequence). V trimming: 5 bases; J trimming: 0 bases; junction bases outside the gene matches: 5.

Sequences were derived from peripheral blood, sampled in a trial of Ad26.COV2.S vaccine versus placebo. This chain connects TRBV5-4 to TRBJ2-3; TRBD2 agrees at 11 bases. The receptor was derived from a person aged 18 to 59 who received the Ad26.COV2.S COVID-19 vaccine or a placebo. CDR3 amino acids: CASREGTSGSTDTQYF. As DNA, the CDR3 is TGTGCCAGCAGGGAGGGGACTAGCGGAAGCACAGATACGCAGTATTTT.